These 7 T cell receptor beta chains share one sample of origin, sequenced in a study of T cells in Graves' hyperthyroidism and ophthalmopathy. The TCR beta CDR3 regions underwent amplification using RNA transcripts as the source. Researchers ran a first-round RT-PCR on the TCR CDR3 using the HTBI primer set. TCRdb fed the multiplex PCR reads into MiXCR, producing one record per CDR3 protein. The sample gives some 300,000 distinct CDR3 sequences, less than 20% of which show up once; less than 45% is in the top ten. Sequencing input: blood. The receptors originated from a man aged 50-59 years with Graves' ophthalmopathy.

V and J are TRBV7-2 and TRBJ2-1; D is uncertain. Trimming left V 5 bases short and J 8 bases short, with 10 bases between. Germline V gives CDR1 SGHTA, CDR2 FQGNSA. The length of the CDR3 is 12 residues. The CDR3 DNA is TGTGCCAGCAGCGCGACTGCCTATGAGCAGTTCTTC. This codes for CASSATAYEQFF.

The chain uses TRBV6-2 or TRBV6-3 and TRBJ2-1; TRBD2 agrees at 16 bases. The CDR3 extends over 18 amino acids. Germline V CDR1 and CDR2: MNHEY, SVGEGT. V dropped 11 bases and J dropped 5; count of bases not matched to a gene: 15. The CDR3 protein is CAGGDPGTSGRADNEQFF. The CDR3 region has the DNA TGTGCCGGAGGGGACCCCGGGACTAGCGGGAGGGCCGACAATGAGCAGTTCTTC.

Points on this clonotype: A much more abundant neighbour one base away suggests this may be a read error. The chain carries TRBV20-1 and TRBJ2-3; the D is unclear. V lost 1 base, J lost 0 bases, and 11 bases lay in between. This CDR3 comprises 15 residues. CDR1 is DFQATT, CDR2 SNEGSKA, per germline (reference sequence). CDR3 amino acids: CSARATTVSTDTQYF. The CDR3, as DNA: TGCAGTGCTAGAGCGACGACGGTGAGCACAGATACGCAGTATTTT.

This clonotype occurred many times. The CDR3 loop is CASSVGEGGGGPTEAFF. The CDR3 region has the DNA TGTGCCAGCAGCGTAGGAGAGGGGGGCGGGGGGCCCACTGAAGCTTTCTTT. The chain has TRBV9 and TRBJ1-1; tentative D call: TRBD1 (6 bases). Trimming shortened V by 0 bases and J by 4 bases, and 19 bases separated the two germline ends. CDR3 length equals 17 residues. Germline values: CDR1 SGDLS, CDR2 YYNGEE.

About this clonotype itself: Just one base apart from a much larger clone, this may be a read error. The V gene is TRBV20-1, the J gene TRBJ1-2; 10 bases map to TRBD1. Losses at the gene ends were 6 bases for V and 7 bases for J; bases not matched to a gene: 11. Germline loops: CDR1 DFQATT, CDR2 SNEGSKA (reference sequence). The CDR3 runs to 14 residues. The chain's CDR3 is CSAQGVWDRGGYTF. CDR3 DNA sequence: TGCAGTGCCCAGGGTGTATGGGACAGGGGTGGCTACACCTTC.

This clonotype has a count of ten or more. The V call is TRBV28, the J call TRBJ2-7; 10 nucleotides agree with TRBD2. The CDR3 covers 15 residues. Germline CDR1 is MDHEN and CDR2 is SYDVKM. V trimming: 5 bases; J trimming: 4 bases; junction bases outside the gene matches: 8. DNA of the CDR3: TGTGCCAGCAGTACCATAGCGGGAGGCTTATACGAGCAGTACTTC. Encoded protein: CASSTIAGGLYEQYF.

V is TRBV20-1 and J is TRBJ2-3; 11 nucleotides match TRBD1. Germline V lookup: CDR1 DFQATT, CDR2 SNEGSKA (reference sequence). The length of the CDR3 is 18 residues. J lost 2 bases, V lost 1 base, and 11 bases had no gene match. This CDR3 reads CSARGLEDRGRDTDTQYF. In nucleotides, the CDR3 is TGCAGTGCTAGAGGCTTGGAGGACAGGGGGCGCGACACAGATACGCAGTATTTT.